This T cell receptor (beta chain) was sequenced during a study of T cell repertoires in cytomegalovirus infection. Turning to the study itself: Public signatures in TCR beta pointed to CMV infection and matching HLA type.

CDR1 MNHEY and CDR2 SMNVEV come from the germline V gene (reference sequence). This CDR3 is built from 16 residues. V was clipped by 0 bases and J by 5 bases; unmatched bases: 4. On this clonotype itself: Its target is unknown.

In TCRdb, the reads were re-called with MiXCR into one record per CDR3 protein. The sample has around 71,000 distinct CDR3 sequences, roughly 37% seen once; the top ten hold over 85%. V gene TRBV27 combines with J gene TRBJ2-1; TRBD1 aligns across 10 bases. The origin of this receptor is a human donor in good health (CMV status not recorded). Some clones in this sample may be carry-over from other donors' samples. This specimen was CD8+ T cells from cultured PBMCs, taken from culture after CMV antigen stimulation. The CDR3 DNA is TGTGCCAGCAGTTTATCGGGGACAGGGGTTGACAATGAGCAGTTCTTC. Protein sequence: CASSLSGTGVDNEQFF.